This T cell receptor beta chain was found in a study of shared clonotypes between healthy human individuals. Sequenced by immunoSEQ multiplex PCR; TCRdb stores in-frame clones only, minus some. The sample lists about 2.4 million clones, 90% to 95% occurring once. The germline V gene encodes CDR1 MGHRA and CDR2 YSYEKL. The CDR3 has 19 amino acids. With V trimmed by 1 base and J by 2 bases, 13 bases remained unmatched. Sequenced sample: naive CD4+ T cells sorted from blood. Documented subset: CD45RA+ positively selected. This chain joins TRBV4-1 and TRBJ2-3; 9 positions match TRBD2. The clonotype originates from a man aged 18 to 29 in good health. CDR3: CASSQVSSRLAEVTDTQYF. CDR3 bases: TGCGCCAGCAGCCAAGTTTCCTCCCGACTAGCGGAGGTCACAGATACGCAGTATTTT.